One and the same sample provided the 29 T cell receptor beta chains below, sequenced in a study of T-cell memory formation after mild COVID-19. Each CDR3 protein gets one entry after TCRdb re-called the 5' RACE reads with MiXCR. The sample lists some 320,000 distinct CDR3 sequences, roughly 15% occurring once. The specimen was PBMCs or a T cell subset sorted from them (not recorded which). Source of these receptors: a man younger than 30 who had mild COVID-19 (a few samples of this study predate the infection). Cell type and time point are not known.

In this sample, this clonotype turned up a few times. V and J are TRBV6-8 and TRBJ2-7, with TRBD2 matching 8 bases. The germline CDR1 and CDR2 sequences are MNHGY and SAAAGT. This CDR3 has 18 residues. With V trimmed by 2 bases and J by 4 bases, 16 bases remained unmatched. The CDR3 DNA reads as TGTGCCAGCAGTTACCCGAAGGTCCTACTTAGCGGGGATTACGAGCAGTACGTC. Protein: CASSYPKVLLSGDYEQYV.

This clonotype was found many times. V gene TRBV7-2 combines with J gene TRBJ2-7; no firm D call. Germline CDR1 is SGHTA and CDR2 is FQGNSA. This CDR3 region has 12 residues. V lost 0 bases to trimming and J lost 6 bases, with 6 bases between them. This chain's CDR3 is CASSLAVGEQYV. The CDR3 nucleotides read TGTGCCAGCAGCTTAGCAGTAGGCGAGCAGTACGTC.

Ten or more counts support this clonotype. The chain has TRBV12-3 or TRBV12-4 and TRBJ2-5; D possibly corresponds to TRBD2 (6 bases). The CDR3 runs to 12 residues. The V gene lost 4 bases and the J gene lost 5 bases, with 8 bases spanning the gap. The CDR3 region is CASSSEGETQYF. The CDR3 coding sequence is TGTGCCAGCAGTTCGGAGGGGGAGACCCAGTACTTC.

This clonotype was counted many times. The V and J genes are TRBV6-2 or TRBV6-3 and TRBJ1-1; D remains ambiguous. The CDR3 is made up of 12 amino acids. CDR1 is MNHEY, CDR2 SVGEGT, per germline. Trimming shortened V by 2 bases and J by 6 bases, and 7 bases separated the two germline ends. CDR3 bases: TGTGCCAGCAGTTACCTGGGTCCTGAAGCTTTCTTT. It specifies CASSYLGPEAFF.

The rearrangement joins TRBV6-5 to TRBJ1-2; perhaps TRBD1 as D (5 bases). Trimming removed 5 bases from V and 6 bases from J, with 19 bases in between. Germline values: CDR1 MNHEY, CDR2 SVGAGI. The CDR3 contains 15 residues. This chain's CDR3 is CASSGTAGGLDGYTF. As DNA, the CDR3 is TGTGCCAGCAGTGGGACGGCTGGGGGTCTCGATGGCTACACCTTC.

The chain employs TRBV12-3 or TRBV12-4 and TRBJ1-5; 7 bases agree with TRBD1. V dropped 3 bases and J dropped 11; count of bases not matched to a gene: 4. CDR3 length: 12 residues. CDR3 coding DNA: TGTGCCAGCAGTTTGACAGGGAAGACCCAGCATTTT. The encoded protein is CASSLTGKTQHF.

The J gene is TRBJ2-4, the V gene TRBV5-1; TRBD2 matches 12 bases. J was trimmed by 8 bases and V by 2 bases; bases with no gene match: 5. Germline values: CDR1 SGHRS, CDR2 YFSETQ. The CDR3 length is 15 residues. CDR3 coding DNA: TGCGCCAGCAGCTTCACTAGCGGGGGGTCTGACATTCAGTACTTC. It is translated as CASSFTSGGSDIQYF.

This clonotype showed up just a few times. The chain uses TRBV4-1 and TRBJ1-4, with no clear D. Germline loops: CDR1 MGHRA, CDR2 YSYEKL. The CDR3 covers 14 residues. Trimming cost V 4 bases and J 5 bases, with 11 bases left between them. The CDR3 sequence is CASSLLDGNEKLFF. In DNA form, the CDR3 reads TGCGCCAGCAGCCTTTTGGACGGGAATGAAAAACTGTTTTTT.

This clonotype was counted at least ten times. At one end the junction does not follow the germline gene, possibly because of a read error. The V call is TRBV5-1, the J call TRBJ2-1, with 7 bases aligning to TRBD1. This CDR3 is 12 amino acids long. Germline lookup yields CDR1 SGHRS and CDR2 YFSETQ. CDR3 sequence (DNA): TGTGCCAGCAGTTTGACAGGGAATGAGCAGTTCTTC. Its protein is CASSLTGNEQFF.

This clonotype was detected ten times or more. Here the CDR3 reads CASSYRTEETQYF. The DNA for the CDR3 is TGTGCCAGCAGTTACAGGACTGAAGAGACCCAGTACTTC. This chain connects TRBV6-2 or TRBV6-3 to TRBJ2-5, with D maybe TRBD2 (5 bases). V dropped 2 bases and J dropped 3 bases, with 7 bases sitting between them. The CDR3 loop spans 13 amino acids. CDR1 is MNHEY and CDR2 is SVGEGT in the germline V gene.

In this sample, this clonotype turned up a few times. The chain couples TRBV5-1 to TRBJ2-7; D perhaps matches TRBD1 (6 bases). V lost 0 bases to trimming and J lost 2 bases, with 12 bases between them. There are 15 residues in the CDR3. Germline values: CDR1 SGHRS, CDR2 YFSETQ. CDR3 nucleotide sequence: TGCGCCAGCAGCTTGGGTGGCAGGGGACCCTACGAGCAGTACTTC. Encoded protein: CASSLGGRGPYEQYF.

The sample holds many counts of this clonotype. CDR3 coding DNA: TGTGCCAGCAGCCAAGATCGGGTTTGGACTGAAGCTTTCTTT. Its translation: CASSQDRVWTEAFF. The chain links TRBV4-2 to TRBJ1-1; unclear D gene. The germline V gene has CDR1 LGHNA and CDR2 YNFKEQ. Between the trimmed V and J ends, which lost 0 bases and 5 bases, there was a span of 10 bases. The CDR3 has 14 amino acids.

The chain links TRBV7-9 to TRBJ1-1; D perhaps matches TRBD1 (5 bases). The CDR3 is 11 residues long. The germline gives CDR1 SEHNR, CDR2 FQNEAQ (reference sequence). V lost 2 bases to trimming and J lost 13 bases, with 11 bases between them. CDR3 nucleotide sequence: TGTGCCAGCAGCTTAACTCGGGACCTTTTCTTT. Translated, it gives CASSLTRDLFF.

The chain is built from TRBV18 and TRBJ1-5, with D possibly being TRBD1 (5 bases). CDR3 size: 15 residues. The V and J ends lost 1 base and 7 bases respectively, with 14 bases between them. CDR1 KGHSH and CDR2 LQKENI come from the germline V gene. The CDR3 sequence is CASSPQGIRGQPQHF. The DNA for the CDR3 is TGTGCCAGCTCACCACAGGGGATTCGAGGGCAGCCCCAGCATTTT.

This clonotype was seen a single time. The J gene is TRBJ1-2, the V gene TRBV6-5, with D unresolved. There are 14 residues in the CDR3. Looked up from germline, CDR1 is MNHEY and CDR2 is SVGAGI. Deletions cut 0 bases from V and 8 bases from J, with 13 bases between. The CDR3 DNA reads TGTGCCAGCAGTTACTCGGCAGTCTGGGGAGGCTACACCTTC. Its translation is CASSYSAVWGGYTF.

This chain links TRBV20-1 with TRBJ2-5, with D possibly matching TRBD1 (6 bases). Germline V gives CDR1 DFQATT, CDR2 SNEGSKA (reference sequence). The CDR3 totals 11 residues. Between the trimmed V and J ends, which lost 5 bases and 7 bases, there was a span of 11 bases. This chain's CDR3 is CSAPGGMTQYF. The DNA for the CDR3 is TGCAGTGCTCCTGGGGGCATGACCCAGTACTTC.

The table lists this clonotype with many counts. The gene calls are TRBV20-1 and TRBJ2-2, with no clear D. Germline CDR1 DFQATT, CDR2 SNEGSKA (reference sequence). V was shortened by 5 bases and J by 7 bases, with 11 bases between the two germline ends. The CDR3 covers 12 residues. The CDR3 region has the DNA TGCAGTGCTCCTACTTGGGGCGGGGAGCTGTTTTTT. This gives the protein CSAPTWGGELFF.

DNA of the CDR3: TGTGCCAGCAGCCCACGCAAAGAGACCCAGTACTTC. This encodes CASSPRKETQYF. The chain combines TRBV21-1 with TRBJ2-5. TRBV21-1 is assigned pseudogene status. The CDR3 is 12 amino acids.

This clonotype was counted at least ten times. The chain employs TRBV6-5 and TRBJ1-2; the D gene is possibly TRBD1 (5 bases). The CDR3 runs to 13 residues. The V end was cut by 5 bases, the J end by 4 bases, with 11 bases between. Per germline, CDR1 MNHEY and CDR2 SVGAGI. CDR3: CASSPGKLYGYTF. The CDR3 nucleotides are TGTGCCAGCAGTCCAGGGAAACTCTATGGCTACACCTTC.

The V call is TRBV21-1, the J call TRBJ1-2; the DNA was not compared with TRBD1, the D call given in the table. TRBV21-1 corresponds to a pseudogene. The CDR3 sequence is 14 residues long. The CDR3 nucleotides read TGTGCCAGCAGCAATTCCCGGGGGAACTATGGCTACACCTTC. Amino acid sequence: CASSNSRGNYGYTF.

The CDR3 DNA follows: TGCGCCAGCAGCTTGTCGGGCAGGGTAAGCACAGATACGCAGTATTTT. It yields the protein CASSLSGRVSTDTQYF. The chain uses TRBV5-1 and TRBJ2-3; D might be TRBD1 (5 bases). The V end was cut by 1 base, the J end by 0 bases, with 12 bases between. The CDR3 spans 16 residues. Germline-derived CDR1 and CDR2 are SGHRS and YFSETQ.

This clonotype was seen just once. CDR3 sequence: CASNDRGNTEAFF. In nucleotides, the CDR3 is TGCGCCAGCAATGACAGGGGGAACACTGAAGCTTTCTTT. The J gene is TRBJ1-1, the V gene TRBV4-1; TRBD1 matches 8 bases. V was clipped by 7 bases and J by 1 base; unmatched bases: 2. The CDR3 extends over 13 amino acids. The germline CDR1 and CDR2 sequences are MGHRA and YSYEKL.

The chain recombines TRBV7-8 with TRBJ2-1; D is uncertain. The germline CDR1 and CDR2 sequences are SGHVS and FQNEAQ. The CDR3 spans 13 residues. V was clipped by 11 bases and J by 5 bases, with 16 bases between them. The CDR3 region is CASARVRDNEQFF. CDR3 DNA: TGTGCCTCCGCCCGGGTTAGGGACAATGAGCAGTTCTTC. Together with reference TRBV7-8 and TRBJ2-1, the CDR3 gives the full variable domain: GAGVSQSPRYKVAKRGQDVALRCDPISGHVSLFWYQQALGQGPEFLTYFQNEAQLDKSGLPSDRFFAERPEGSVSTLKIQRTQQEDSAVYLCASARVRDNEQFFGPGTRLTVL.

In DNA, the CDR3 is TGCAGCGTTACCTCGTCGGGGAGGTACGAGCAGTACTTC. Translation gives CSVTSSGRYEQYF. The chain employs TRBV29-1 and TRBJ2-7; TRBD2 might be the D (6 bases). V was clipped by 5 bases and J by 4 bases, with 15 bases between them. The germline V gene has CDR1 SQVTM and CDR2 ANQGSEA. The CDR3 covers 13 residues.

This clonotype was recorded many times. The V call is TRBV3-1, the J call TRBJ2-3, with unresolved D. Germline V gene data show CDR1 as LGHDT and CDR2 as YNNKEL (reference sequence). V shed 2 bases and J shed 7 bases, with 10 bases lying between them. This CDR3 has 13 amino acids. The CDR3: CASSQFVGNTQYF. CDR3 sequence (DNA): TGTGCCAGCAGCCAATTCGTCGGCAATACGCAGTATTTT.

This clonotype turned up a few times. The V gene is TRBV7-6, the J gene TRBJ2-6; no firm D call. The germline CDR1 and CDR2 sequences are SGHVS and FNYEAQ. CDR3 length equals 16 residues. Trimming took off 6 bases at V and 4 bases at J, with 16 bases between the two ends. CDR3 loop: CASSPRSRRGANVLTF. The DNA of the CDR3 is TGTGCCAGCAGTCCCCGCTCGCGTCGGGGGGCCAACGTCCTGACTTTC.

This clonotype was seen more than once but under ten times. Written as DNA, the CDR3 is TGTGCCAGCCCCACGGAGGAGACTATCTTACCCTACGAGCAGTACTTC. Translated: CASPTEETILPYEQYF. V and J are TRBV7-4 and TRBJ2-7; TRBD2 might be the D (5 bases). V was pared by 8 bases and J by 2 bases, with 22 bases between. Germline CDR1 reads SGHVT; CDR2 reads SQSDAQ. The CDR3 extends over 16 amino acids.

CDR3 protein: CASSLRTGGNTEAFF. The CDR3 coding sequence is TGCGCCAGCAGCTTGAGAACAGGGGGGAACACTGAAGCTTTCTTT. The V call is TRBV5-1, the J call TRBJ1-1; 8 nucleotides match TRBD1. The germline V gene has CDR1 SGHRS and CDR2 YFSETQ. The V and J ends lost 1 base and 1 base, in that order; junction bases with no gene match: 3. The CDR3 consists of 15 residues.

In this sample, this clonotype turned up a few times. V gene TRBV2 combines with J gene TRBJ2-5, with D maybe TRBD1 (6 bases). The CDR3 has 14 amino acids. The V gene lost 7 bases and the J gene lost 4 bases, with 16 bases spanning the gap. Germline CDR1 is SNHLY and CDR2 is FYNNEI. For the CDR3, the DNA is TGTGCCAGCACTGCCGGGACAAGGGGAGAGACCCAGTACTTC. Translation: CASTAGTRGETQYF.